This passage covers 28 T cell receptor beta chains from one sample sequenced in a study of shared clonotypes between healthy human individuals (dated by TCRdb to about 2020). Library method: the immunoSEQ multiplex PCR assay. Here the immuneACCESS table is served through TCRdb, limited to in-frame sequences with V and J called. Missing clones are a known gap in these copies; in checked studies unresolved V genes cover under half, and the rest lacks a known reason. In this sample the table shows 2 million to 2.5 million clones, approximately 96% of which occur a single time. The ten largest clones add up to roughly 0.13% of the sample. The sequencing input was naive CD4+ T cells sorted from blood. Explained via the paper, the cell subset or site label denotes: CD45RA+ positively selected. These receptors all stem from a man between 18 and 35 years old in good health.

The V gene is TRBV7-2, the J gene TRBJ2-3; unclear D gene. The CDR3 has 15 residues. Between the trimmed V and J ends, which lost 8 bases and 0 bases, there was a span of 15 bases. Germline loops: CDR1 SGHTA, CDR2 FQGNSA. CDR3 sequence: CASGPSHISTDTQYF. The DNA of the CDR3 is TGTGCCAGCGGCCCCAGCCATATAAGCACAGATACGCAGTATTTT.

The chain is built from TRBV25-1 and TRBJ2-3; D gene unclear. V dropped 3 bases and J dropped 2 bases, with 6 bases sitting between them. From germline, CDR1 is MGHDK and CDR2 SYGVNS. This CDR3 contains 13 residues. The CDR3 nucleotides are TGTGCCAGCAGTGACGCGAACACAGATACGCAGTATTTT. It specifies CASSDANTDTQYF.

The rearrangement joins TRBV10-3 to TRBJ2-5, with TRBD2 matching 9 bases. The length of the CDR3 is 15 residues. With V trimmed by 3 bases and J by 4 bases, 6 bases remained unmatched. Looked up from germline, CDR1 is ENHRY and CDR2 is SYGVKD. The DNA for the CDR3 is TGTGCCATCAGTGATGCGGGAGGGCCCTCAGAGACCCAGTACTTC. It codes for CAISDAGGPSETQYF.

The V gene is TRBV4-3, the J gene TRBJ2-7; D could derive from TRBD1 or TRBD2 (6 bases each). Per the germline V gene, CDR1 is LGHNA and CDR2 is YSLEER. The length of the CDR3 is 15 residues. V lost 1 base, J lost 3 bases, and 13 bases lay in between. The CDR3 coding sequence is TGCGCCAGCAGCCAAGGACTAGGGGGGATCTACGAGCAGTACTTC. It is translated as CASSQGLGGIYEQYF.

This clone was detected only once. The V gene is TRBV7-3, the J gene TRBJ1-1; 8 nucleotides line up with TRBD1. Trimming at V came to 5 bases and at J to 4 bases, leaving 9 bases not matched to a gene. CDR3 length: 15 amino acids. Germline loops: CDR1 SGHTA, CDR2 FQGTGA. CDR3 sequence: CASSIDGQGLTEAFF. In DNA, the CDR3 is TGTGCCAGCAGCATTGATGGACAGGGCCTCACTGAAGCTTTCTTT.

This clone was observed once. The chain joins TRBV5-1 to TRBJ2-3; the match to TRBD2 covers 7 bases. CDR1 is SGHRS, CDR2 YFSETQ, per germline. The CDR3 is 16 residues long. Trimming at V came to 4 bases and at J to 6 bases, leaving 14 bases not matched to a gene. CDR3 bases: TGCGCCAGCAGCAACCTATGGGCGGGAGCGACGGATACGCAGTATTTT. Residues: CASSNLWAGATDTQYF. Drawing the rest from reference TRBV5-1 and TRBJ2-3, the complete variable domain is KAGVTQTPRYLIKTRGQQVTLSCSPISGHRSVSWYQQTPGQGLQFLFEYFSETQRNKGNFPGRFSGRQFSNSRSEMNVSTLELGDSALYLCASSNLWAGATDTQYFGPGTRLTVL.

This clone was recorded only once. The rearrangement links TRBV9 to TRBJ2-3; 9 bases align to TRBD2. V was pared by 0 bases and J by 4 bases, with 6 bases of the junction left unmatched. This CDR3 comprises 16 residues. The germline V gene has CDR1 SGDLS and CDR2 YYNGEE. The DNA for the CDR3 is TGTGCCAGCAGCGTAGCTGGCGGGGGGGCCTCAGATACGCAGTATTTT. Amino acid sequence: CASSVAGGGASDTQYF.

In DNA, the CDR3 is TGCAGCGTTGCAGCAGGGATTAGTGAGCAGTTCTTC. Translating it yields CSVAAGISEQFF. This rearrangement joins TRBV29-1 to TRBJ2-1; possibly TRBD1 for D (5 bases). CDR1 is SQVTM and CDR2 is ANQGSEA in the germline V gene. Deletions cut 4 bases from V and 9 bases from J, with 13 bases between. The CDR3 consists of 12 residues.

The rearrangement joins TRBV28 to TRBJ2-7; D possibly corresponds to TRBD2 (5 bases). The CDR3 has 14 residues. Deletions cut 5 bases from V and 4 bases from J, with 15 bases between. Looked up from germline, CDR1 is MDHEN and CDR2 is SYDVKM. The CDR3 loop reads CASSLPDRRYEQYF. In DNA, the CDR3 is TGTGCCAGCAGTCTCCCCGATAGGAGGTACGAGCAGTACTTC.

The chain recombines TRBV7-2 with TRBJ1-1; 8 bases agree with TRBD1. CDR1 and CDR2 (germline): SGHTA, FQGNSA. J gave up 9 bases and V 5 bases, and 5 bases lay outside the gene matches. This CDR3 comprises 12 residues. The CDR3 DNA reads as TGTGCCAGCAGCATAAGACAGGGGAAAGCTTTCTTT. Its translation: CASSIRQGKAFF.

The genes are TRBV5-1 and TRBJ1-1; TRBD1 might be the D (5 bases). Deletions cut 0 bases from V and 1 base from J, with 13 bases between. Germline values: CDR1 SGHRS, CDR2 YFSETQ. CDR3 length equals 16 residues. The DNA for the CDR3 is TGCGCCAGCAGCTTGGACACGGCAGGGACGAACACTGAAGCTTTCTTT. This codes for CASSLDTAGTNTEAFF.

This clone appeared once. This sequence joins TRBV2 and TRBJ2-1, with 13 bases identical to TRBD2. CDR1 is SNHLY and CDR2 is FYNNEI in the germline V gene. The CDR3 covers 21 residues. V was pared by 1 base and J by 0 bases, with 12 bases of the junction left unmatched. CDR3 nucleotide sequence: TGTGCCAGCAGTGAAGGATGGGGACTAGCGGGGCATTACTTCTCCTACAATGAGCAGTTCTTC. As protein: CASSEGWGLAGHYFSYNEQFF. Full variable domain (remainder filled in from reference TRBV2 and TRBJ2-1): EPEVTQTPSHQVTQMGQEVILRCVPISNHLYFYWYRQILGQKVEFLVSFYNNEISEKSEIFDDQFSVERPDGSNFTLKIRSTKLEDSAMYFCASSEGWGLAGHYFSYNEQFFGPGTRLTVL.

The chain combines TRBV5-1 with TRBJ2-1; weak D call: TRBD1 (5 bases). The CDR3 is made up of 15 amino acids. With 1 base removed from V and 3 bases from J, the gap between germline ends came to 11 bases. Germline CDR1 and CDR2: SGHRS and YFSETQ. The chain's CDR3 is CASSLLAGNYNEQFF. CDR3 sequence (DNA): TGCGCCAGCAGCTTGTTGGCAGGGAACTACAATGAGCAGTTCTTC.

J is TRBJ2-1 and V is TRBV6-4, with 8 nucleotides matching TRBD2. The CDR3 is 15 residues long. Germline V lookup: CDR1 MRHNA, CDR2 SNTAGT. Losses at the gene ends were 6 bases for V and 1 base for J; bases not matched to a gene: 5. The CDR3 region is CASSRGGPSYNEQFF. Here the CDR3 DNA reads TGTGCCAGCAGCCGGGGGGGGCCATCCTACAATGAGCAGTTCTTC.

This clone turned up a few times. This CDR3 is also generated by other DNA sequences in the sample. This chain joins TRBV11-2 and TRBJ2-7, with D unresolved. CDR3 length: 11 residues. V was clipped by 5 bases and J by 1 base, with 3 bases between them. Germline assignment: CDR1 SGHAT and CDR2 FQNNGV. In DNA, the CDR3 is TGTGCCAGCAGCCCGTCCTACGAGCAGTACTTC. Protein: CASSPSYEQYF. The complete variable domain, with remaining parts taken from reference TRBV11-2 and TRBJ2-7, reads EAGVAQSPRYKIIEKRQSVAFWCNPISGHATLYWYQQILGQGPKLLIQFQNNGVVDDSQLPKDRFSAERLKGVDSTLKIQPAKLEDSAVYLCASSPSYEQYFGPGTRLTVT.

This clone was detected once. The chain couples TRBV6-1 to TRBJ2-7, with a possible D match to TRBD2 (6 bases). Between the trimmed V and J ends, which lost 2 bases and 6 bases, there was a span of 11 bases. The CDR3 is 13 residues long. Germline values: CDR1 MNHNS, CDR2 SASEGT. DNA for the CDR3: TGTGCCAGCAGTGAAATAGGGAGGACCGAGCAGTACTTC. Translated, it gives CASSEIGRTEQYF.

The chain carries TRBV5-3 and TRBJ1-4; 9 bases match TRBD1. TRBV5-3 is designated an ORF whose function remains uncertain. CDR3 length equals 16 residues. Trimming at V came to 0 bases and at J to 8 bases, leaving 8 bases not matched to a gene. For the CDR3, the DNA is TGTGCCAGAAGCTTGGCCGGGGACAGGGTCGGCGAAAAACTGTTTTTT. Encoded protein: CARSLAGDRVGEKLFF.

The chain carries TRBV2 and TRBJ1-2, with no clear D. With 1 base removed from V and 8 bases from J, the gap between germline ends came to 11 bases. The CDR3 covers 13 residues. Germline V gives CDR1 SNHLY, CDR2 FYNNEI. CDR3 DNA sequence: TGTGCCAGCAGTGAAGGCACAATCGGAGGCTACACCTTC. It specifies CASSEGTIGGYTF.

Points on this clone: This same CDR3 is encoded by further DNA sequences in the sample. The chain couples TRBV20-1 to TRBJ1-4; D unresolved. The CDR3 contains 11 residues. CDR1 is DFQATT and CDR2 is SNEGSKA in the germline V gene (reference sequence). Trimming pared 3 bases from V and 8 bases from J, leaving 7 bases between. CDR3 nucleotide sequence: TGCAGTGCTAGTGGGCAAGAAAAACTGTTTTTT. Its translation is CSASGQEKLFF.

The chain recombines TRBV5-1 with TRBJ1-1; D not certain. V was trimmed by 0 bases and J by 6 bases, leaving 9 bases between them. This CDR3 contains 13 residues. Germline-derived CDR1 and CDR2 are SGHRS and YFSETQ. CDR3 coding DNA: TGCGCCAGCAGCTTGGCCAGGACCTCTGAAGCTTTCTTT. Its protein is CASSLARTSEAFF.

The chain uses TRBV6-1 and TRBJ1-3; a weak D match, TRBD1 (5 bases). CDR3 length: 14 residues. V dropped 11 bases and J dropped 0 bases, with 14 bases sitting between them. Germline CDR1 MNHNS, CDR2 SASEGT. The CDR3 loop reads CAGGDGRSGNTIYF. For the CDR3, the DNA is TGTGCCGGAGGGGACGGACGCTCTGGAAACACCATATATTTT.

The genes are TRBV7-2 and TRBJ1-5; 8 bases match TRBD1. J was trimmed by 3 bases and V by 5 bases; bases with no gene match: 6. The CDR3 sequence is 15 residues long. Germline V CDR1 and CDR2: SGHTA, FQGNSA. CDR3: CASSRDRGFNQPQHF. In DNA form, the CDR3 reads TGTGCCAGCAGCCGCGACAGGGGATTCAATCAGCCCCAGCATTTT.

V and J are TRBV5-6 and TRBJ2-5; 11 nucleotides align to TRBD2. After removal of 0 bases from V and 5 bases from J, the junction contained 3 bases not matched to a gene. CDR1 SGHDT and CDR2 YYEEEE come from the germline V gene. CDR3 length: 15 residues. For the CDR3, the DNA is TGTGCCAGCAGCTTGGAATTAGCGGGAGGGGAGACCCAGTACTTC. Encoded protein: CASSLELAGGETQYF.

The V call is TRBV9, the J call TRBJ2-2, with 8 bases matching TRBD1. Trimming at V came to 3 bases and at J to 1 base, leaving 5 bases not matched to a gene. CDR1 SGDLS and CDR2 YYNGEE come from the germline V gene. CDR3 length: 16 residues. DNA of the CDR3: TGTGCCAGCAGCGCTTGGGGGACAGGGAACACCGGGGAGCTGTTTTTT. It is translated as CASSAWGTGNTGELFF.

V is TRBV10-3 and J is TRBJ2-5; 12 bases are shared with TRBD1. This CDR3 has 16 amino acids. Trimming took 11 bases from V and 4 from J; bases not matched to a gene: 14. Germline V CDR1 and CDR2: ENHRY, SYGVKD. The CDR3 sequence is CASRREGTGGLETQYF. The DNA for the CDR3 is TGTGCCTCCCGTCGCGAGGGGACAGGGGGCTTAGAGACCCAGTACTTC.

The J gene is TRBJ1-6, the V gene TRBV9; D gene unclear. V was shortened by 0 bases and J by 7 bases, with 5 bases between the two germline ends. The CDR3 consists of 13 residues. Germline V gene lookup returns CDR1 SGDLS and CDR2 YYNGEE. This CDR3 is CASSVVQNSPLHF. In nucleotides, the CDR3 is TGTGCCAGCAGCGTAGTCCAGAATTCACCCCTCCACTTT. The full variable domain, with the rest looked up from reference TRBV9 and TRBJ1-6, is DSGVTQTPKHLITATGQRVTLRCSPRSGDLSVYWYQQSLDQGLQFLIQYYNGEERAKGNILERFSAQQFPDLHSELNLSSLELGDSALYFCASSVVQNSPLHFGNGTRLTVT.

This sequence joins TRBV5-1 and TRBJ2-2; 7 bases line up with TRBD2. Germline values: CDR1 SGHRS, CDR2 YFSETQ. The CDR3 covers 16 residues. V gave up 1 base and J gave up 1 base; unmatched junction bases: 4. CDR3 sequence reads: CASSLNKRENTGELFF. The CDR3 nucleotides are TGCGCCAGCAGCTTGAACAAGCGGGAGAACACCGGGGAGCTGTTTTTT.

V and J are TRBV6-1 and TRBJ1-1, with D maybe TRBD1 (5 bases). V gave up 6 bases and J gave up 0 bases, with 14 bases separating them. The CDR3 contains 15 residues. The germline gives CDR1 MNHNS, CDR2 SASEGT. CDR3 sequence reads: CASRISGQMNTEAFF. CDR3 nucleotide sequence: TGTGCCAGCAGGATTTCTGGACAAATGAACACTGAAGCTTTCTTT.